This T cell receptor (beta chain) was identified in a study of shared clonotypes between healthy human individuals. Study-wide findings and caveats: Against clonotypes common to all four donors, non-shared ones had lower generation probabilities. What limited the represented genetic and exposure-history diversity was the small number of donors.

CD4+ cells were split into CD45RA+ naive and CD45RA-negative memory subsets. This was a deep-level run. Using immunoSEQ multiplex PCR, the repertoire was profiled, and TCRdb retains in-frame clones only, with some absent. The repertoire consists of about 680,000 clones, with roughly 78% occurring once and the leading ten covering about 2%. As concerns this clone: Its specificity is unknown.

V was cut by 6 bases and J by 2 bases, with 29 bases left in between. The germline gives CDR1 MDHEN, CDR2 SYDVKM. The CDR3 is made up of 21 amino acids. The chain employs TRBV28 and TRBJ2-6, with D possibly being TRBD1 (6 bases). The TCR originated in a woman aged 25 to 45 in good health. The sequencing input was memory CD4+ T cells sorted from blood. Noted subset: CD45RA-negative fraction. CDR3 nucleotide sequence: TGTGCCAGCAGCCCCCCAGTTCAGCAAACCGGGACATTAACTGGGGCCAACGTCCTGACTTTC. Protein: CASSPPVQQTGTLTGANVLTF.